These 26 T cell receptor beta chains originate from one sample sequenced in a study of control samples from healthy donors and cancer patients. Produced via immunoSEQ multiplex PCR; TCRdb's table is partial and in-frame only. The sample has around 130,000 clones, roughly 90% seen once; the top ten hold 40%. Sequenced input: blood. The receptors here all came from a man in his forties or fifties in good health.

The chain carries TRBV7-9 and TRBJ2-3; D is undetermined. V was clipped by 6 bases and J by 4 bases, with 5 bases between them. The CDR3 extends over 11 amino acids. In germline, CDR1 is SEHNR, CDR2 FQNEAQ (reference sequence). The CDR3 loop is CASREADTQYF. CDR3 DNA sequence: TGTGCCAGCAGAGAGGCAGATACGCAGTATTTT.

The gene calls are TRBV5-1 and TRBJ2-3; no firm D call. This CDR3 is built from 16 residues. Between the trimmed V and J ends, which lost 0 bases and 6 bases, there was a span of 17 bases. Germline V gene lookup returns CDR1 SGHRS and CDR2 YFSETQ. CDR3 bases: TGCGCCAGCAGCTTGGATGGACCCCATTTCGTCGATACGCAGTATTTT. Its translation is CASSLDGPHFVDTQYF.

The chain uses TRBV10-3 and TRBJ2-7; 11 nucleotides line up with TRBD2. CDR1 is ENHRY, CDR2 SYGVKD, per germline. There are 16 residues in the CDR3. V was clipped by 2 bases and J by 3 bases; unmatched bases: 6. The CDR3 loop is CAISERLAGPVYEQYF. The DNA for the CDR3 is TGTGCCATCAGTGAGAGACTAGCGGGGCCCGTCTACGAGCAGTACTTC.

This sequence joins TRBV14 and TRBJ1-2; D call uncertain. Trimming pared 4 bases from V and 10 bases from J, leaving 19 bases between. The CDR3 consists of 14 residues. Germline CDR1 and CDR2: SGHDN and FVKESK. The CDR3 is CASSPRTFVGDYTF. For the CDR3, the DNA is TGTGCCAGCAGCCCGAGGACCTTCGTAGGTGACTACACCTTC.

The V gene is TRBV5-1, the J gene TRBJ2-5; unclear D gene. CDR1 is SGHRS, CDR2 YFSETQ, per germline. The CDR3 runs to 13 residues. Deletions cut 6 bases from V and 5 bases from J, with 14 bases between. CDR3 DNA: TGCGCCAGCACTACACACACCTCGGAGACCCAGTACTTC. Amino acids: CASTTHTSETQYF.

The chain uses TRBV4-3 and TRBJ1-4; 8 bases align to TRBD1. This CDR3 has 15 amino acids. Germline assignment: CDR1 LGHNA and CDR2 YSLEER. After removal of 3 bases from V and 8 bases from J, the junction contained 8 bases not matched to a gene. In DNA form, the CDR3 reads TGCGCCAGCAGCCAGGGACAGGTAGAGAGAGAAAAACTGTTTTTT. Amino acids: CASSQGQVEREKLFF.

The chain is built from TRBV27 and TRBJ1-5; D unclear. CDR1 and CDR2 from the germline V gene are MNHEY and SMNVEV (reference sequence). This CDR3 spans 14 amino acids. V lost 5 bases and J 4 bases, leaving 12 bases between the germline ends. The CDR3 DNA follows: TGTGCCAGCAGTACCCGGAGGACGAATCAGCCCCAGCATTTT. Protein product: CASSTRRTNQPQHF.

The V gene is TRBV9, the J gene TRBJ2-5, with TRBD2 matching 10 bases. J lost 5 bases, V lost 4 bases, and 8 bases had no gene match. Germline lookup yields CDR1 SGDLS and CDR2 YYNGEE. This CDR3 is 15 amino acids long. The CDR3 bases are TGTGCCAGCAGCCCCGGGACTAGCGTGGTCGAGACCCAGTACTTC. Residues: CASSPGTSVVETQYF.

V gene TRBV5-6 combines with J gene TRBJ2-3, with 11 positions matching TRBD2. The CDR3 is 14 residues long. The junction had 0 bases not matched to a gene; V was cut back by 3 bases and J by 3 bases. Germline lookup yields CDR1 SGHDT and CDR2 YYEEEE. The DNA of the CDR3 is TGTGCCAGCAGCTCTAGCGGGGGGACAGATACGCAGTATTTT. This sequence encodes CASSSSGGTDTQYF.

The chain uses TRBV19 and TRBJ1-6; 9 bases fit TRBD1. The CDR3 has 15 residues. Germline CDR1 LNHDA, CDR2 SQIVND (reference sequence). V was pared by 6 bases and J by 6 bases, with 6 bases of the junction left unmatched. In DNA form, the CDR3 reads TGTGCCAGTAGCGATCTGACAGGGGGTAATTCACCCCTCCACTTT. Amino acid sequence: CASSDLTGGNSPLHF. The full variable domain, with the rest looked up from reference TRBV19 and TRBJ1-6, is DGGITQSPKYLFRKEGQNVTLSCEQNLNHDAMYWYRQDPGQGLRLIYYSQIVNDFQKGDIAEGYSVSREKKESFPLTVTSAQKNPTAFYLCASSDLTGGNSPLHFGNGTRLTVT.

The chain links TRBV6-5 to TRBJ1-1, with a tentative D call TRBD1 (5 bases). V dropped 2 bases and J dropped 2 bases, with 15 bases sitting between them. This CDR3 has 16 residues. Germline lookup yields CDR1 MNHEY and CDR2 SVGAGI. The CDR3 is CASSYVVGTANTEAFF. The CDR3 nucleotides are TGTGCCAGCAGTTACGTTGTCGGGACCGCTAACACTGAAGCTTTCTTT.

With respect to this clone: The junction shows a germline mismatch at one end, possibly a read error. The same CDR3 arises from other DNA sequences in this sample as well. The chain combines TRBV2 with TRBJ1-5; a weak D match, TRBD1 (6 bases). Per germline, CDR1 SNHLY and CDR2 FYNNEI. The CDR3 has 15 residues. The CDR3, as DNA: TGTGCCAGCAGTGAAGCATACAGGGCCAATCAGCCTCAGCATTTT. Its translation: CASSEAYRANQPQHF.

This clone came up once. The chain combines TRBV5-6 with TRBJ2-5, with 7 bases identical to TRBD2. Looked up from germline, CDR1 is SGHDT and CDR2 is YYEEEE. V dropped 5 bases and J dropped 5; count of bases not matched to a gene: 9. The CDR3 extends over 14 amino acids. The CDR3 bases are TGTGCCAGCAGTTACTGGGGAGGGAGGGAGACCCAGTACTTC. This sequence encodes CASSYWGGRETQYF. The entire variable domain, with the rest obtained from reference TRBV5-6 and TRBJ2-5, is as follows: DAGVTQSPTHLIKTRGQQVTLRCSPKSGHDTVSWYQQALGQGPQFIFQYYEEEERQRGNFPDRFSGHQFPNYSSELNVNALLLGDSALYLCASSYWGGRETQYFGPGTRLLVL.

This sequence joins TRBV10-3 and TRBJ1-6; weak D call: TRBD1 (6 bases). This CDR3 has 15 amino acids. V lost 4 bases to trimming and J lost 6 bases, with 13 bases between them. Per germline, CDR1 ENHRY and CDR2 SYGVKD. The CDR3 region is CAISGEGQINSPLHF. CDR3 nucleotide sequence: TGTGCCATCAGTGGGGAAGGACAGATTAATTCACCCCTCCACTTT.

The rearrangement uses TRBV20-1 and TRBJ1-1; unclear D gene. V gave up 3 bases and J gave up 0 bases, with 11 bases separating them. The CDR3 extends over 14 amino acids. Germline lookup yields CDR1 DFQATT and CDR2 SNEGSKA (reference sequence). CDR3 in amino acids: CSASGDLLNTEAFF. Here the CDR3 DNA reads TGCAGTGCTAGTGGGGATTTACTGAACACTGAAGCTTTCTTT.

Concerning this clone: Given the absence of the conserved phenylalanine or tryptophan at the CDR3 end, a read error is likely. The chain couples TRBV10-3 to TRBJ1-2, with D uncertain. V was trimmed by 2 bases and J by 7 bases, leaving 17 bases between them. CDR1 is ENHRY and CDR2 is SYGVKD in the germline V gene. This CDR3 is 15 amino acids long. Here the CDR3 reads CAISEDRRLVGGYTL. In nucleotides, the CDR3 is TGTGCCATCAGTGAGGATCGGCGGCTTGTTGGTGGCTACACCCTC.

The rearrangement joins TRBV19 to TRBJ1-2; D possibly corresponds to TRBD1 (6 bases). V was cut by 3 bases and J by 6 bases, with 14 bases left in between. CDR1 is LNHDA and CDR2 is SQIVND in the germline V gene (reference sequence). The CDR3 has 14 residues. The CDR3 loop is CASSILRTENGYTF. The CDR3 nucleotides are TGTGCCAGTAGTATCCTAAGGACAGAGAATGGCTACACCTTC.

The chain recombines TRBV11-2 with TRBJ2-7; D call uncertain. The length of the CDR3 is 14 residues. Trimming pared 5 bases from V and 6 bases from J, leaving 17 bases between. Germline V gene sequence: CDR1 SGHAT, CDR2 FQNNGV. The CDR3 is CASSHDISGSEQYF. CDR3 coding DNA: TGTGCCAGCAGCCATGATATCTCCGGGTCCGAGCAGTACTTC.

The chain uses TRBV6-6 and TRBJ2-2; unclear D gene. The V gene lost 0 bases and the J gene lost 2 bases, with 4 bases spanning the gap. The germline CDR1 and CDR2 sequences are MNHNY and SVGAGI (reference sequence). The CDR3 totals 14 residues. This CDR3 reads CASSYSENTGELFF. As DNA, the CDR3 is TGTGCCAGCAGTTACTCGGAAAACACCGGGGAGCTGTTTTTT.

With regard to this clone: The sample contains more than one DNA sequence encoding this CDR3. The rearrangement links TRBV5-6 to TRBJ1-1; D not certain. From germline, CDR1 is SGHDT and CDR2 YYEEEE. CDR3 size: 13 residues. Trimming removed 1 base from V and 2 bases from J, with 6 bases in between. CDR3 residues: CASSLYSNTEAFF. CDR3 sequence (DNA): TGTGCCAGCAGCTTGTACAGTAACACTGAAGCTTTCTTT.

The genes are TRBV18 and TRBJ1-2, with 12 bases matching TRBD1. CDR1 and CDR2 (germline): KGHSH, LQKENI. V dropped 3 bases and J dropped 1; count of bases not matched to a gene: 15. The CDR3 runs to 20 residues. The CDR3: CASSPTGTGGPRTLNYGYTF. Here the CDR3 DNA reads TGTGCCAGCTCACCGACCGGGACAGGGGGCCCTCGGACTCTTAACTATGGCTACACCTTC.

This clone was counted once. The CDR3 bases are TGTGCCAGCAGCTTAGGTTCGGCGAGGGGCCTACCTGAAGCTTTCTTT. It is translated as CASSLGSARGLPEAFF. The chain couples TRBV7-9 to TRBJ1-1; D is perhaps TRBD1 (5 bases). The CDR3 has 16 residues. V was pared by 1 base and J by 6 bases, with 18 bases between. In germline, CDR1 is SEHNR, CDR2 FQNEAQ (reference sequence).

This sequence joins TRBV19 and TRBJ1-3; maybe TRBD1 (6 bases). The CDR3 extends over 15 amino acids. Germline loops: CDR1 LNHDA, CDR2 SQIVND (reference sequence). Trimming took off 3 bases at V and 2 bases at J, with 11 bases between the two ends. The chain's CDR3 is CASSIGGQTGNTIYF. DNA of the CDR3: TGTGCCAGTAGTATCGGTGGACAGACTGGAAACACCATATATTTT.

This sequence joins TRBV2 and TRBJ2-1; TRBD2 aligns across 9 bases. Germline trimming cut 8 bases from V and 7 bases from J; bases unmatched to any gene: 6. The CDR3 runs to 13 residues. Per the germline V gene, CDR1 is SNHLY and CDR2 is FYNNEI. The CDR3 bases are TGTGCCAGCTGTAGCGGGGGAGGGAATGAGCAGTTCTTC. Amino acids: CASCSGGGNEQFF.

This clone has more than one count but fewer than ten. The CDR3 coding sequence is TGTGCCAGCAGCCCCAGCCAGGTGAACTCCTACGAGCAGTACTTC. Protein: CASSPSQVNSYEQYF. The chain has TRBV6-5 and TRBJ2-7, with D unclear. This CDR3 spans 15 amino acids. V was shortened by 6 bases and J by 0 bases, with 15 bases between the two germline ends. CDR1 and CDR2 (germline): MNHEY, SVGAGI.

The J gene is TRBJ1-6, the V gene TRBV21-1. TRBV21-1 is given as a pseudogene. CDR3 length equals 13 residues. This chain's CDR3 is CASNQARDSPLHF. CDR3 DNA sequence: TGTGCCAGCAACCAAGCTAGGGATTCACCCCTCCACTTT.